These 5 T cell receptor beta chains came from one sample sequenced in a study of beta chain features in type 1 diabetes. All of the isolated RNA was reverse transcribed, so expressed TCRB transcripts were sequenced. Profiling relied on immunoSEQ multiplex PCR, and the TCRdb table lists in-frame clones only, not all of them. The table shows about 140,000 clones, with approximately 9.8% occurring only once. The material sequenced was central memory CD4+ T cells from blood. Every receptor here comes from a woman aged 40 to 50 in good health.

This clone was seen a handful of times. The chain has TRBV20-1 and TRBJ2-1, with 7 bases that match TRBD1. Germline CDR1 reads DFQATT; CDR2 reads SNEGSKA (reference sequence). The CDR3 spans 11 residues. Trimming cost V 6 bases and J 15 bases; bases outside gene matches: 11. The CDR3 spells CSATNEGQRFF. The CDR3 bases are TGCAGTGCCACCAACGAGGGACAGAGGTTCTTC.

The chain joins TRBV6-4 to TRBJ1-1, with D perhaps matching TRBD1 (5 bases). Germline lookup yields CDR1 MRHNA and CDR2 SNTAGT. This CDR3 comprises 14 residues. The germline V and J ends were trimmed by 1 base and 5 bases, with 11 bases remaining between them. The CDR3 DNA reads TGTGCCAGCAGTGACTACATGGGGGGAACTGAAGCTTTCTTT. Translation: CASSDYMGGTEAFF.

The table lists this clone with a few counts. The V and J genes are TRBV4-2 and TRBJ2-1; 14 bases line up with TRBD2. This CDR3 region has 19 residues. CDR1 and CDR2 (germline): LGHNA, YNFKEQ. Germline trimming cut 4 bases from V and 4 bases from J; bases unmatched to any gene: 12. The DNA for the CDR3 is TGTGCCAGCAGCCCCTTGCCCGCGACTAGCGGGGGGGGATACAATGAGCAGTTCTTC. Protein sequence: CASSPLPATSGGGYNEQFF.

CDR3 nucleotides: TGTGCCAGCATGAGCGAGTACAGGGTTGGCTACACCTTC. Translating it yields CASMSEYRVGYTF. V gene TRBV6-5 combines with J gene TRBJ1-2, with a tentative D call TRBD1 (6 bases). CDR1 is MNHEY and CDR2 is SVGAGI in the germline V gene. Trimming took off 7 bases at V and 7 bases at J, with 16 bases between the two ends. The CDR3 contains 13 residues.

This clone turned up a few times. V and J are TRBV9 and TRBJ1-1; no clear D. CDR3 length: 14 residues. Trimming shortened V by 0 bases and J by 1 base, and 7 bases separated the two germline ends. CDR1 and CDR2 (germline): SGDLS, YYNGEE. The CDR3 protein is CASSVAPENTEAFF. The CDR3, as DNA: TGTGCCAGCAGCGTAGCCCCAGAGAACACTGAAGCTTTCTTT.